These 2 T cell receptor beta chains were all obtained from the same sample, sequenced in a study of blood T cells in healthy people across ages. A second about 6 to 12 cycle PCR used barcoded and J-beta primers. TCRdb itself ran the 5' RACE reads through MiXCR, one entry per CDR3 protein. The sample has roughly 830,000 distinct CDR3 sequences, around 62% seen once. Sample: blood. All receptors derive from a man aged 30 to 39 in good health.

The chain employs TRBV24-1 and TRBJ1-1; D is unclear. Germline CDR1 and CDR2: KGHDR and SFDVKD. This CDR3 comprises 11 residues. Trimming shortened V by 5 bases and J by 5 bases, and 5 bases separated the two germline ends. CDR3 DNA: TGTGCCACCAGTGTAGGGACTGAAGCTTTCTTT. It codes for CATSVGTEAFF.

Concerning this clonotype itself: The junction shows a germline mismatch at one end, possibly a read error. This chain joins TRBV10-3 and TRBJ2-7; 7 nucleotides match TRBD1. The CDR3 runs 14 residues. Per the germline V gene, CDR1 is ENHRY and CDR2 is SYGVKD. DNA of the CDR3: TGTGCTATCAGTCCGGGACAGCCTCCCAGCGAGCAGTACTTC. Translation gives CAISPGQPPSEQYF.